This T cell receptor beta chain comes out of a study of long-term antiretroviral therapy in people with HIV. Findings and limits, study-wide: In HIV, the repertoires covered a tighter span of CDR3 lengths than in controls. Relative to transplant donor controls, diversity remained lower despite increasing after ART. The ART regimens used between the mid-2000s and the late 2010s may be less effective than current ones.

Points on this clone: Its antigen is not known.

Runs used v3.0 of the immunoSEQ assay and were done at survey level. Libraries were prepared by immunoSEQ multiplex PCR; TCRdb keeps only in-frame clonotypes and omits some of them. The profile covers over 15,000 clones, with 77% appearing a single time and roughly 15% taken by the ten largest. There was at least one pre-ART PBMC sample for each donor, plus at least two post-ART PBMC samples. Trimming took off 3 bases at V and 5 bases at J, with 10 bases between the two ends. CDR1 is MNHEY, CDR2 SMNVEV, per germline (reference sequence). The CDR3 contains 13 residues. The source is a man aged 25 to 40 with HIV. The material was unsorted PBMCs, obtained 2.1 to 2.2 years before starting antiretroviral therapy. The rearrangement joins TRBV27 to TRBJ2-5; D is possibly TRBD1 (5 bases). CDR3 protein: CASSLGLRETQYF. The CDR3 bases are TGTGCCAGCAGTTTGGGGCTGAGGGAGACCCAGTACTTC.